The text below deals with one T cell receptor (beta chain). In the study's own analysis: Reference gene primer amplification gave estimated nucleated cell counts. Some clones are missing from TCRdb's copy, which holds only in-frame ones; the method was immunoSEQ multiplex PCR. For V, J and clone size, that table is used; D and trimming come from the DNA. The sample shows over 250,000 clones, roughly 90% of them seen only once. The data stem from a study of blood T cell repertoires in COVID-19. Germline loops: CDR1 SGHAT, CDR2 FQNNGV. V was cut by 2 bases and J by 5 bases, with 9 bases left in between. The CDR3 is made up of 14 amino acids.

The sequence derives from a woman in her forties or fifties who had recovered from COVID-19. The material sequenced was PBMCs or T cells enriched from blood (not recorded which). The gene calls are TRBV11-2 and TRBJ2-2, with a weak D call TRBD2 (5 bases). The CDR3 nucleotides read TGTGCCAGCAGCTTAACGTCGGGAACCGGGGAGCTGTTTTTT. This sequence encodes CASSLTSGTGELFF.